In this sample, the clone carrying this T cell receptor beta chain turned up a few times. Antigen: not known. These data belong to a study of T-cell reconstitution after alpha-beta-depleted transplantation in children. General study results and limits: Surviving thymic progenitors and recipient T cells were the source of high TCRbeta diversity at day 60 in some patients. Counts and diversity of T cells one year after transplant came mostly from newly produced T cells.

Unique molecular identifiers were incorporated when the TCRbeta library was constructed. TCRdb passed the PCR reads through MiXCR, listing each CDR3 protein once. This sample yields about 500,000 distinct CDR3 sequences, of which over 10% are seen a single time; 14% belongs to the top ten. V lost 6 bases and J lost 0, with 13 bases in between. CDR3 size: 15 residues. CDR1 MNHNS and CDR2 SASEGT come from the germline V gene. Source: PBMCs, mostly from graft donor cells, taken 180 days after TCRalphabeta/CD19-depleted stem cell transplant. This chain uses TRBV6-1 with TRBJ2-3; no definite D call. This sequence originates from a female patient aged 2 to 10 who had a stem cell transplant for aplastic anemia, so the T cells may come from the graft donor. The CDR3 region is CASSRHRASTDTQYF. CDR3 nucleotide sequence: TGTGCCAGCAGCCGACATAGAGCTAGCACAGATACGCAGTATTTT.